This TCR beta chain is from a study of cytomegalovirus exposure and HLA in healthy donors. Remarks on this clone: Antigen: not known.

Study-level points and caveats: Rarity held for most TCR sequences, but there were some public TCRs that occurred in many donors.

Healthy people donating bone marrow made up the donors. CDR1 and CDR2 from the germline V gene are MNHEY and SMNVEV (reference sequence). J gave up 3 bases and V 2 bases, and 7 bases lay outside the gene matches. The CDR3 spans 16 residues. The PCR contained 60 Vbeta and 13 Jbeta primers. Only in-frame clones appear in the TCRdb table, and some are missing; sequencing was by immunoSEQ multiplex PCR. The sample consists of about 200,000 clones, 86% of them appearing once. The specimen sequenced was PBMCs. The TCR sequence derives from a woman aged 25 to 39 in good health and CMV-seronegative. The chain combines TRBV27 with TRBJ2-7, with TRBD2 identical over 10 bases. CDR3 region: CASSLIGASGSYEQYF. CDR3 coding DNA: TGTGCCAGCAGTTTAATCGGGGCTAGCGGGAGCTACGAGCAGTACTTC.